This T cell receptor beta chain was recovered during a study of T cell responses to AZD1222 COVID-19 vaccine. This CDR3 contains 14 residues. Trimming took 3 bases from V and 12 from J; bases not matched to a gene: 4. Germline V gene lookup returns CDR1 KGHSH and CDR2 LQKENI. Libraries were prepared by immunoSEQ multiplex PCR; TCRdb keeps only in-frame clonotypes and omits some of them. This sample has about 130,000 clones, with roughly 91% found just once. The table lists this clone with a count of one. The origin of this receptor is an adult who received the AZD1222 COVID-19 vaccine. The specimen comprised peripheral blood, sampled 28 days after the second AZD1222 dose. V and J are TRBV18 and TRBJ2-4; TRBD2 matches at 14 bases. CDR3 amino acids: CASSPSGLAGDQYF. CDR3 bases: TGTGCCAGCTCACCTTCGGGACTAGCGGGAGATCAGTACTTC.